This is a list of T cell receptor beta chains from one sample in a study of shared clonotypes between healthy human individuals. Sequencing used immunoSEQ multiplex PCR; TCRdb keeps in-frame clones, though not all of them. This sample has roughly 590,000 clones, with around 95% found just once. Input material: naive CD8+ T cells sorted from blood. The receptors stem from a woman younger than 45 in good health. The CDR3 runs from the conserved cysteine through the conserved F or W. D genes are given only for firm matches. Some rows mark clone size as missing; the rest say once, few, many or name a class of expanded clone.

clone_size	d_call	v_call	j_call	cdr3_aa	cdr3_nt
NA	NA	TRBV10-2	TRBJ1-5	CASSTQGLGNQPQHF	TGCGCCAGCAGTACCCAGGGGTTAGGCAATCAGCCCCAGCATTTT
NA	TRBD2	TRBV14	TRBJ2-5	CASSQDGVLAGARETQYF	TGTGCCAGCAGCCAAGACGGCGTACTAGCGGGAGCGCGGGAGACCCAGTACTTC
NA	TRBD1	TRBV5-1	TRBJ2-7	CASSIRQGYYEQYF	TGCGCCAGCAGCATACGACAGGGCTACTACGAGCAGTACTTC
NA	TRBD2	TRBV30	TRBJ2-3	CAWTRGRASTDTQYF	TGTGCCTGGACTCGCGGGAGGGCTAGCACAGATACGCAGTATTTT
NA	TRBD2	TRBV27	TRBJ2-1	CASSTGLAGDEQFF	TGTGCCAGCAGCACGGGACTAGCGGGAGATGAGCAGTTCTTC
NA	NA	TRBV10-3	TRBJ2-1	CAISDPGFEQYNEQFF	TGTGCCATCAGTGACCCGGGGTTCGAGCAATACAATGAGCAGTTCTTC
NA	NA	TRBV28	TRBJ1-1	CASSFLEVTEAFF	TGTGCCAGCAGTTTTTTGGAGGTCACTGAAGCTTTCTTT
NA	NA	TRBV11-2	TRBJ2-1	CASSSGAFQFF	TGTGCCAGCAGCTCCGGGGCGTTCCAGTTCTTC
NA	TRBD1	TRBV7-9	TRBJ1-5	CASSPQGAGYQPQHF	TGTGCCAGCAGCCCTCAGGGGGCTGGATATCAGCCCCAGCATTTT
NA	TRBD2	TRBV2	TRBJ2-1	CASNGVAGTYNEQFF	TGTGCCAGCAATGGGGTAGCGGGTACCTACAATGAGCAGTTCTTC
NA	NA	TRBV5-6	TRBJ2-3	CASSLTSSTDTQYF	TGTGCCAGCAGCTTAACCTCCAGCACAGATACGCAGTATTTT
NA	NA	TRBV19	TRBJ2-7	CASSPGLPQAAYEQYF	TGTGCCAGTAGTCCCGGACTTCCGCAGGCGGCCTACGAGCAGTACTTC
NA	TRBD1	TRBV5-6	TRBJ1-2	CASRRDRGLGYGYTF	TGTGCCAGCAGACGAGACAGGGGGCTCGGCTATGGCTACACCTTC
NA	NA	TRBV28	TRBJ2-5	CASSLIPYQETQYF	TGTGCCAGCAGTTTAATCCCGTACCAAGAGACCCAGTACTTC
NA	TRBD2	TRBV27	TRBJ2-7	CASSPSGAVYEQYF	TGTGCCAGCAGCCCTAGCGGGGCGGTGTACGAGCAGTACTTC
NA	NA	TRBV27	TRBJ1-5	CASSLWGENQPQHF	TGTGCCAGCAGTTTATGGGGAGAAAATCAGCCCCAGCATTTT
NA	TRBD2	TRBV27	TRBJ2-5	CASRGLAGKGETQYF	TGTGCCAGCAGGGGACTAGCGGGAAAAGGGGAGACCCAGTACTTC
NA	NA	TRBV2	TRBJ2-7	CASSKKSESGMQYF	TGTGCCAGCAGTAAGAAGAGTGAGTCTGGGATGCAGTACTTC
NA	TRBD2	TRBV18	TRBJ2-7	CASSPWTSGRYEQYF	TGTGCCAGCTCACCATGGACTAGCGGGAGGTACGAGCAGTACTTC
NA	TRBD2	TRBV2	TRBJ2-5	CASRGLAGAGETQYF	TGTGCCAGCAGGGGACTAGCGGGAGCGGGAGAGACCCAGTACTTC
NA	NA	TRBV2	TRBJ2-7	CASRNLGAGYEQYF	TGTGCCAGCAGGAACCTCGGGGCAGGCTACGAGCAGTACTTC
NA	NA	TRBV27	TRBJ1-1	CASSLEGRGLNTEAFF	TGTGCCAGCAGTTTGGAGGGCAGGGGACTTAACACTGAAGCTTTCTTT
NA	NA	TRBV27	TRBJ2-7	CASSLRGPSNEQYF	TGTGCCAGCAGTTTACGGGGTCCAAGCAACGAGCAGTACTTC
NA	TRBD2	TRBV4-1	TRBJ2-7	CASSFRLAGEYEQYF	TGCGCCAGCAGCTTCCGACTAGCGGGGGAGTACGAGCAGTACTTC
NA	NA	TRBV11-1	TRBJ1-5	CASSFGGEDQPQHF	TGTGCCAGCAGCTTTGGCGGGGAGGATCAGCCCCAGCATTTT
NA	NA	TRBV7-3	TRBJ1-1	CASRSREGTEAFF	TGTGCCAGCAGGAGCAGGGAGGGGACTGAAGCTTTCTTT
NA	NA	TRBV4-1	TRBJ1-6	CASSQEGTLSPLHF	TGCGCCAGCAGCCAAGAGGGGACCCTTTCACCCCTCCACTTT
once	NA	TRBV13	TRBJ2-3	CASRVELPGLGTDTQYF	TGTGCCAGCAGGGTTGAGCTGCCGGGGCTGGGCACAGATACGCAGTATTTT
NA	NA	TRBV28	TRBJ2-2	CASSFGSWGTGELFF	TGTGCCAGCAGTTTCGGCTCTTGGGGTACCGGGGAGCTGTTTTTT
NA	NA	TRBV28	TRBJ2-7	CASSPLDSYEQYF	TGTGCCAGCAGTCCCTTGGACAGCTACGAGCAGTACTTC
NA	NA	TRBV27	TRBJ2-7	CASSLAGSPIYVQYF	TGTGCCAGCTCTCTTGCCGGGAGCCCTATCTATGTGCAGTACTTC
NA	NA	TRBV29-1	TRBJ2-5	CSVTPETQYF	TGCAGCGTAACACCAGAGACCCAGTACTTC
NA	NA	TRBV6-6	TRBJ2-5	CASSYIGIQETQYF	TGTGCCAGCAGTTACATAGGGATTCAAGAGACCCAGTACTTC
NA	NA	TRBV7-2	TRBJ2-5	CASSLRPGETQYF	TGTGCCAGCAGCTTACGCCCCGGGGAGACCCAGTACTTC
NA	TRBD2	TRBV4-1	TRBJ2-3	CASSQGGTIGRTDTQYF	TGCGCCAGCAGCCAAGGCGGGACTATCGGGCGCACAGATACGCAGTATTTT
few	NA	TRBV4-1	TRBJ1-5	CASSQDGRGNQPQHF	TGCGCCAGCAGCCAAGACGGAAGGGGCAATCAGCCCCAGCATTTT
NA	TRBD2	TRBV30	TRBJ2-3	CAWSIAGGLDTQYF	TGTGCCTGGAGCATAGCGGGAGGGTTAGATACGCAGTATTTT
NA	NA	TRBV2	TRBJ1-3	CASEPGNTIYF	TGTGCCAGCGAACCCGGAAACACCATATATTTT
NA	TRBD2	TRBV15	TRBJ2-7	CATSDSGTSERYEQYF	TGTGCCACCAGCGACTCCGGGACTAGCGAAAGATACGAGCAGTACTTC
NA	NA	TRBV5-6	TRBJ1-6	CASSLQSANSPLHF	TGTGCCAGCAGCTTACAGAGCGCTAATTCACCCCTCCACTTT
NA	NA	TRBV11-3	TRBJ2-3	CASSPPWAGFTDTQYF	TGTGCCAGCAGCCCACCTTGGGCTGGGTTCACAGATACGCAGTATTTT
NA	TRBD2	TRBV15	TRBJ2-3	CATSRSPRESGSADTQYF	TGTGCCACCAGCAGATCCCCCAGGGAAAGCGGGAGCGCAGATACGCAGTATTTT
NA	NA	TRBV2	TRBJ2-3	CATIPGSQSTDTQYF	TGTGCCACCATACCGGGCTCTCAGAGCACAGATACGCAGTATTTT
NA	NA	TRBV6-6	TRBJ2-7	CASSPDRLLRAQYF	TGTGCCAGCAGCCCCGACAGGCTCTTACGAGCGCAGTACTTC
NA	NA	TRBV28	TRBJ2-7	CASSSRLSYEQYF	TGTGCCAGCAGTTCTCGGCTCTCCTACGAGCAGTACTTC
NA	NA	TRBV27	TRBJ1-1	CASSLAVSTEAFF	TGTGCCAGCAGTTTAGCAGTGAGCACTGAAGCTTTCTTT
NA	TRBD2	TRBV4-2	TRBJ2-7	CASSVKDQASGNYEQYF	TGTGCCAGCAGCGTCAAGGATCAGGCTAGCGGGAACTACGAGCAGTACTTC
NA	NA	TRBV5-6	TRBJ2-7	CASSLTLAPSYEQYF	TGTGCCAGCAGCTTGACGTTGGCGCCGTCCTACGAGCAGTACTTC
once	TRBD2	TRBV9	TRBJ2-3	CASSETSGRALGDTQYF	TGTGCCAGCAGCGAAACTAGCGGGAGGGCCTTAGGAGATACGCAGTATTTT
NA	NA	TRBV7-9	TRBJ2-1	CASSGPAGTVNEQFF	TGTGCCAGCAGCGGCCCCGCGGGTACTGTCAATGAGCAGTTCTTC
NA	NA	TRBV6-1	TRBJ2-7	CASSLNRAYEQYF	TGTGCCAGCAGTTTGAACCGGGCCTACGAGCAGTACTTC
NA	TRBD1	TRBV27	TRBJ1-1	CASSWTGGRTEAFF	TGTGCCAGCAGTTGGACAGGGGGAAGAACTGAAGCTTTCTTT
NA	NA	TRBV28	TRBJ1-2	CASRYTGNYGYTF	TGTGCCAGCAGGTATACAGGAAACTATGGCTACACCTTC
NA	NA	TRBV28	TRBJ1-5	CASSFVAGAGYSNQPQHF	TGTGCCAGCAGTTTCGTGGCAGGGGCGGGATATAGCAATCAGCCCCAGCATTTT
NA	TRBD2	TRBV29-1	TRBJ2-7	CSVEEASGNYEQYF	TGCAGCGTTGAAGAAGCTAGCGGGAACTACGAGCAGTACTTC
NA	TRBD2	TRBV7-6	TRBJ2-3	CASSELAGEAADTQYF	TGTGCCAGCAGCGAATTAGCGGGAGAGGCGGCAGATACGCAGTATTTT
NA	NA	TRBV7-6	TRBJ2-1	CASSLVVLGEQFF	TGTGCCAGCAGCTTAGTAGTTCTGGGTGAGCAGTTCTTC
NA	TRBD2	TRBV5-4	TRBJ2-1	CASRDGTSGEQFF	TGTGCCAGCAGAGACGGGACTAGCGGAGAGCAGTTCTTC
once	NA	TRBV11-1	TRBJ2-1	CASSLASNEQFF	TGTGCCAGCAGCTTAGCTAGCAATGAGCAGTTCTTC